This passage covers 12 T cell receptor beta chains from one sample sequenced in a study of blood T cell repertoires in COVID-19. Data came from immunoSEQ multiplex PCR; TCRdb stores just in-frame clones and leaves some out. The table includes approximately 100,000 clones, around 83% detected once. Material for sequencing was peripheral blood. Receptor source: a man between 60 and 70 years old with acute or convalescent COVID-19.

V and J are TRBV7-3 and TRBJ2-1, with 14 positions matching TRBD2. CDR3 length: 14 amino acids. The V segment lost 5 bases and the J segment 9 bases; nucleotides outside the gene matches: 3. Germline assignment: CDR1 SGHTA and CDR2 FQGTGA. As DNA, the CDR3 is TGTGCCAGCAGCCCTGGGACTAGCGGGGGTGAGCAGTTCTTC. Protein: CASSPGTSGGEQFF.

This clone was counted between two and nine times. The chain recombines TRBV2 with TRBJ2-7, with D unresolved. CDR1 is SNHLY and CDR2 is FYNNEI in the germline V gene. The CDR3 loop spans 12 amino acids. V was trimmed by 11 bases and J by 2 bases, leaving 13 bases between them. The CDR3 DNA follows: TGTGCCTGCAACAAACAGACCTACGAGCAGTACGTC. Translation: CACNKQTYEQYV.

The V call is TRBV19, the J call TRBJ2-6; TRBD1 is a possible D gene (6 bases). Deletions cut 3 bases from V and 5 bases from J, with 14 bases between. The CDR3 contains 16 residues. Germline assignment: CDR1 LNHDA and CDR2 SQIVND (reference sequence). The CDR3: CASSIKETGRANVLTF. CDR3 bases: TGTGCCAGTAGTATTAAAGAGACAGGTAGGGCCAACGTCCTGACTTTC. The entire variable domain, with the rest obtained from reference TRBV19 and TRBJ2-6, is as follows: DGGITQSPKYLFRKEGQNVTLSCEQNLNHDAMYWYRQDPGQGLRLIYYSQIVNDFQKGDIAEGYSVSREKKESFPLTVTSAQKNPTAFYLCASSIKETGRANVLTFGAGSRLTVL.

The chain has TRBV7-9 and TRBJ2-1, with D unclear. The CDR3 has 13 amino acids. The germline V and J ends were trimmed by 5 bases and 5 bases, with 10 bases remaining between them. Germline V gives CDR1 SEHNR, CDR2 FQNEAQ (reference sequence). CDR3 region: CASSRRHDNEQFF. In DNA, the CDR3 is TGTGCCAGCAGCCGCAGACACGACAATGAGCAGTTCTTC.

V gene TRBV27 combines with J gene TRBJ2-2, with no clear D. The CDR3 totals 12 residues. Trimming cost V 6 bases and J 1 base, with 3 bases left between them. Germline loops: CDR1 MNHEY, CDR2 SMNVEV (reference sequence). CDR3 in amino acids: CASRRNTGELFF. CDR3 in DNA: TGTGCCAGCAGGAGGAACACCGGGGAGCTGTTTTTT.

This rearrangement joins TRBV6-4 to TRBJ2-3; TRBD1 is a possible D gene (5 bases). The CDR3 spans 15 residues. Germline CDR1 and CDR2: MRHNA and SNTAGT. The V end was cut by 6 bases, the J end by 0 bases, with 13 bases between. CDR3 sequence (DNA): TGTGCCAGCAGACCCGACAGCACAAGCACAGATACGCAGTATTTT. It encodes CASRPDSTSTDTQYF.

The rearrangement links TRBV7-2 to TRBJ1-1; 10 bases align to TRBD1. Germline V gene lookup returns CDR1 SGHTA and CDR2 FQGNSA. CDR3 length: 17 residues. The J segment lost 1 base and the V segment lost 0 bases, leaving 5 bases of the junction unmatched. The CDR3 sequence is CASSLARQGAQNTEAFF. Written as DNA, the CDR3 is TGTGCCAGCAGCTTAGCGCGACAGGGGGCCCAGAACACTGAAGCTTTCTTT.

The genes are TRBV7-9 and TRBJ2-2; 7 bases map to TRBD1. With 3 bases clipped from V and 7 bases from J, the junction kept 11 bases outside the gene matches. The CDR3 extends over 16 amino acids. Germline lookup yields CDR1 SEHNR and CDR2 FQNEAQ (reference sequence). This CDR3 is CASSFGRGSSGGELFF. CDR3 in DNA: TGTGCCAGCAGCTTTGGCAGGGGGTCCTCCGGCGGGGAGCTGTTTTTT.

V usage is TRBV6-5 and J usage is TRBJ1-2; 10 bases match TRBD1. The CDR3 runs 14 residues. V was pared by 5 bases and J by 7 bases, with 7 bases of the junction left unmatched. CDR1 and CDR2 from the germline V gene are MNHEY and SVGAGI. The CDR3 reads CASSTPGQGSGYTF. The CDR3 coding sequence is TGTGCCAGCAGTACGCCGGGACAGGGGTCTGGCTACACCTTC.

The chain is built from TRBV30 and TRBJ1-2, with 10 bases identical to TRBD1. Germline lookup yields CDR1 GTSNPN and CDR2 SVGIG (reference sequence). V trimming: 0 bases; J trimming: 4 bases; junction bases outside the gene matches: 26. The CDR3 has 22 amino acids. In DNA form, the CDR3 reads TGTGCCTGGAGTGTGACAATCCGGGACAGGGGTAAACTTTTGGGTAAGAGCTATGGCTACACCTTC. This sequence encodes CAWSVTIRDRGKLLGKSYGYTF. Full variable domain (remainder filled in from reference TRBV30 and TRBJ1-2): SQTIHQWPATLVQPVGSPLSLECTVEGTSNPNLYWYRQAAGRGLQLLFYSVGIGQISSEVPQNLSASRPQDRQFILSSKKLLLSDSGFYLCAWSVTIRDRGKLLGKSYGYTFGSGTRLTVV.

This clone has more than one count but fewer than ten. The chain recombines TRBV7-8 with TRBJ1-4; perhaps TRBD1 as D (6 bases). CDR3 length equals 15 residues. V lost 5 bases and J 0 bases, leaving 10 bases between the germline ends. Germline CDR1 is SGHVS and CDR2 is FQNEAQ. The CDR3 DNA follows: TGTGCCAGCAGCATTCACAGGGCAACTAATGAAAAACTGTTTTTT. This gives the protein CASSIHRATNEKLFF. The complete variable domain, with remaining parts taken from reference TRBV7-8 and TRBJ1-4, reads GAGVSQSPRYKVAKRGQDVALRCDPISGHVSLFWYQQALGQGPEFLTYFQNEAQLDKSGLPSDRFFAERPEGSVSTLKIQRTQQEDSAVYLCASSIHRATNEKLFFGSGTQLSVL.

V is TRBV27 and J is TRBJ1-6; tentatively, D is TRBD1 (6 bases). The CDR3 extends over 15 amino acids. Trimming left V 6 bases short and J 6 bases short, with 15 bases between. Germline CDR1 is MNHEY and CDR2 is SMNVEV (reference sequence). CDR3 amino acids: CASRGGGGINSPLHF. As DNA, the CDR3 is TGTGCCAGCAGAGGTGGGGGCGGTATTAATTCACCCCTCCACTTT.